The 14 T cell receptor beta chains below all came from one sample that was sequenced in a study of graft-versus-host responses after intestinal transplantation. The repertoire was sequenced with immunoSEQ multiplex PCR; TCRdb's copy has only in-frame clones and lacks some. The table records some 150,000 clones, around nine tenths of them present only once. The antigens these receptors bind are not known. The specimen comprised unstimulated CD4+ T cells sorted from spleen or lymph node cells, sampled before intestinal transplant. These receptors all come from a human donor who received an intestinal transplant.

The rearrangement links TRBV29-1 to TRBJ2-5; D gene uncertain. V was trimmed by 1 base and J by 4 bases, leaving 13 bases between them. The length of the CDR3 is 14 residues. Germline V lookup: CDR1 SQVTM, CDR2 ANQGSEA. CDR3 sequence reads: CSVEGTTNSETQYF. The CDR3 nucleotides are TGCAGCGTTGAAGGGACGACCAATTCAGAGACCCAGTACTTC.

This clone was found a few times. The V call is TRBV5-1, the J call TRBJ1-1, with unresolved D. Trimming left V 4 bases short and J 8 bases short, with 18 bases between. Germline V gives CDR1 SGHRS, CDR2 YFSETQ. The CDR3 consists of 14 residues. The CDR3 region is CASSPDRVEVEAFF. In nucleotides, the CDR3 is TGCGCCAGCAGCCCCGACCGAGTAGAGGTAGAAGCTTTCTTT.

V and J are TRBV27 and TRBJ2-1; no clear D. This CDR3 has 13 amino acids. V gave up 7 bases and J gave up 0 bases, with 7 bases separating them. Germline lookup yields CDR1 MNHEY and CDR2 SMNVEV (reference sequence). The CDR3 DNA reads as TGTGCCAGCATGCGGAGCTCCTACAATGAGCAGTTCTTC. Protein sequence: CASMRSSYNEQFF.

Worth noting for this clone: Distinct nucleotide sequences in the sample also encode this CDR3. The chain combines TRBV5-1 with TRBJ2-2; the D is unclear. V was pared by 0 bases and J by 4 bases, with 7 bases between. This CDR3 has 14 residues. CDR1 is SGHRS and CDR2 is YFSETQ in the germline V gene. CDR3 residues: CASSLVLGTGELFF. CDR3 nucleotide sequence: TGCGCCAGCAGCTTGGTTCTGGGCACCGGGGAGCTGTTTTTT.

DNA for the CDR3: TGTGCCAGCAGTCCGGGACTAGCGGGAGTGTGGTTCTTC. This sequence encodes CASSPGLAGVWFF. The chain carries TRBV25-1 and TRBJ2-1, with 14 bases aligning to TRBD2. V lost 5 bases, J lost 15 bases, and 6 bases stayed unmatched. CDR1 is MGHDK and CDR2 is SYGVNS in the germline V gene. The length of the CDR3 is 13 residues.

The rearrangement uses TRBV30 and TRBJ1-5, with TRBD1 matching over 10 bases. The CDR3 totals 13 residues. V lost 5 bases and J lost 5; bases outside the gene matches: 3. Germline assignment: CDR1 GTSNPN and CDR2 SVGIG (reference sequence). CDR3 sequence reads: CAWGGTGDQPQHF. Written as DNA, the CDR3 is TGTGCCTGGGGCGGGACAGGGGATCAGCCCCAGCATTTT.

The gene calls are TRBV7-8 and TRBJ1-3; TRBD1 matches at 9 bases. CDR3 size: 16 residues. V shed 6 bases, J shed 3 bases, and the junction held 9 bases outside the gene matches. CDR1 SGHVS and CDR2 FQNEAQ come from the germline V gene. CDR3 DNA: TGTGCCAGCAGGTTAACAGGGACAGGGCGTGGAAACACCATATATTTT. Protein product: CASRLTGTGRGNTIYF. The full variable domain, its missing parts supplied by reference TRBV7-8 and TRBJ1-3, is GAGVSQSPRYKVAKRGQDVALRCDPISGHVSLFWYQQALGQGPEFLTYFQNEAQLDKSGLPSDRFFAERPEGSVSTLKIQRTQQEDSAVYLCASRLTGTGRGNTIYFGEGSWLTVV.

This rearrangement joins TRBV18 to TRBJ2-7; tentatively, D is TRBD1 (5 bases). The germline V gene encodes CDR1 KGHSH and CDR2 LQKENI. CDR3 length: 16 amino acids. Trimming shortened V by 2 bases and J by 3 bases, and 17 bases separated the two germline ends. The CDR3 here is CASSPEEQGIYYEQYF. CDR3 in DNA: TGTGCCAGCTCACCAGAGGAGCAGGGAATCTACTACGAGCAGTACTTC. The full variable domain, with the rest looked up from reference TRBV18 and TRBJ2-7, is NAGVMQNPRHLVRRRGQEARLRCSPMKGHSHVYWYRQLPEEGLKFMVYLQKENIIDESGMPKERFSAEFPKEGPSILRIQQVVRGDSAAYFCASSPEEQGIYYEQYFGPGTRLTVT.

CDR3 in amino acids: CASSIPTSMWYTGELFF. CDR3 sequence (DNA): TGCGCCAGCAGCATACCGACTAGTATGTGGTATACCGGGGAGCTGTTTTTT. The chain employs TRBV5-1 and TRBJ2-2; tentative D call: TRBD2 (6 bases). Germline V gene sequence: CDR1 SGHRS, CDR2 YFSETQ. The CDR3 contains 17 residues. V was trimmed by 4 bases and J by 5 bases, leaving 21 bases between them.

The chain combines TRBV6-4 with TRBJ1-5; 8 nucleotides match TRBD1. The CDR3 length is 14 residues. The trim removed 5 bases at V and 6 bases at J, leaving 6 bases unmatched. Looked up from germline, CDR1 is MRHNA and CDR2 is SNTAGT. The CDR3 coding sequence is TGTGCCAGCAGTCCAGAGACAGGGGTTCAGCCCCAGCATTTT. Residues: CASSPETGVQPQHF.

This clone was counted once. CDR3 in DNA: TGTGCCAGCAGTCGAACAGGGGGCGCGGGGGTTGAAAAACTGTTTTTT. Translated, it gives CASSRTGGAGVEKLFF. V usage is TRBV27 and J usage is TRBJ1-4, with 9 bases that match TRBD1. There are 16 residues in the CDR3. From germline, CDR1 is MNHEY and CDR2 SMNVEV (reference sequence). The V segment lost 5 bases and the J segment 7 bases; nucleotides outside the gene matches: 11.

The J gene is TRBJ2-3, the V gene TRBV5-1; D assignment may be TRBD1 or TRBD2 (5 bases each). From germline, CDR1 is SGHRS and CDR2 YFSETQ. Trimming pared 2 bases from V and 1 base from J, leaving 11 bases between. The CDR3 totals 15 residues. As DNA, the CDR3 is TGCGCCAGCAGCTTCTTGAGGGGAGGCACAGATACGCAGTATTTT. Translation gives CASSFLRGGTDTQYF.

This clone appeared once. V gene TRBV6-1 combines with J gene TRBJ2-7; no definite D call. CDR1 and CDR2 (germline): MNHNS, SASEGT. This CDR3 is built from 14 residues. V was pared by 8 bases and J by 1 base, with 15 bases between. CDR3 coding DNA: TGTGCCAGCGCCCGGCAGCCGAGTTCCTACGAGCAGTACTTC. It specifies CASARQPSSYEQYF.

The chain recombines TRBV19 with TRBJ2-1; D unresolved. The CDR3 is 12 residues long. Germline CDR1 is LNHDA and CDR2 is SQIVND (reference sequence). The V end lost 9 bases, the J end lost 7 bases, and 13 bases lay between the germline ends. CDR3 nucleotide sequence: TGTGCCAGCAGCCAAGCCCGGAATGAGCAGTTCTTC. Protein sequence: CASSQARNEQFF.